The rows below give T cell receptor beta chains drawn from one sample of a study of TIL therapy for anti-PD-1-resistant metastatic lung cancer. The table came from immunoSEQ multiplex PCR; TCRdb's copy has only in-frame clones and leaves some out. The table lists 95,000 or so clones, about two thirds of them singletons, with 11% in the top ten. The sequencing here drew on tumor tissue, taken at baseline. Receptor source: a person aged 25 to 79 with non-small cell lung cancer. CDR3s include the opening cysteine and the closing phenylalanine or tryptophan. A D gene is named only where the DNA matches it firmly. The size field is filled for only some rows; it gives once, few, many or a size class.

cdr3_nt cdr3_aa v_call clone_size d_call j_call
TGCAGCGTTGTATTAACCGCGAACACCGGGGAGCTGTTTTTT CSVVLTANTGELFF TRBV29-1 - - TRBJ2-2
TGTGCCAGCAGCCGGTTTCTGGGGGGTATGAACACTGAAGCTTTCTTT CASSRFLGGMNTEAFF TRBV4-2 few - TRBJ1-1
TGTGCCACCAGCAGAGCCAAGAATAGCAATCAGCCCCAGCATTTT CATSRAKNSNQPQHF TRBV15 - - TRBJ1-5
TGTGCCAGCACTAGCGGAATAAATGAGCAGTTCTTC CASTSGINEQFF TRBV28 - TRBD2 TRBJ2-1
TGTGCCAGCAGCACCGGACAGGGGACAAGGGCAGATACGCAGTATTTT CASSTGQGTRADTQYF TRBV9 - TRBD1 TRBJ2-3
TGCGCCAGCAGCCCTTACCTCGGCTCCTACAATGAGCAGTTCTTC CASSPYLGSYNEQFF TRBV4-3 - - TRBJ2-1
TGCGCCAGCAGCTTCAACAGTCAAGAGACCCAGTACTTC CASSFNSQETQYF TRBV5-1 - - TRBJ2-5
TGTGCCAGCAGCTTCGACAGACGCACAGATACGCAGTATTTT CASSFDRRTDTQYF TRBV7-2 - - TRBJ2-3
TGTGCCAGCAGTCACCCCGGTAGGGATAATGGCTACACCTTC CASSHPGRDNGYTF TRBV27 - - TRBJ1-2
TGTGCCACCACCCGGGGGCAGCGAACCTACGAGCAGTACTTC CATTRGQRTYEQYF TRBV24-1 - - TRBJ2-7
TGTGCCAGCAGCTTCCCTAGCGGGGTGAATCTGAACGAGCAGTACTTC CASSFPSGVNLNEQYF TRBV7-2 - TRBD2 TRBJ2-7
TGTGCCATCAAGGGGGGCGAAGAGACCCAGTACTTC CAIKGGEETQYF TRBV10-3 - - TRBJ2-5
TGTGCCAGCAGTTACACAGGCCAAGAGACCCAGTACTTC CASSYTGQETQYF TRBV6-5 - - TRBJ2-5
TGTGCCAGCAGTGCCTGGGGGGGGGTCCCAGATACGCAGTATTTT CASSAWGGVPDTQYF TRBV28 - TRBD2 TRBJ2-3
TGTGCCAGCAGTTATGAAGCGAGGGGGGAAGAGCAGTACTTC CASSYEARGEEQYF TRBV6-2/TRBV6-3 - - TRBJ2-7
TGTGCCATCAATCATGGGGCAGGGGGCGCGATAAACACCGGGGAGCTGTTTTTT CAINHGAGGAINTGELFF TRBV10-3 - TRBD1 TRBJ2-2